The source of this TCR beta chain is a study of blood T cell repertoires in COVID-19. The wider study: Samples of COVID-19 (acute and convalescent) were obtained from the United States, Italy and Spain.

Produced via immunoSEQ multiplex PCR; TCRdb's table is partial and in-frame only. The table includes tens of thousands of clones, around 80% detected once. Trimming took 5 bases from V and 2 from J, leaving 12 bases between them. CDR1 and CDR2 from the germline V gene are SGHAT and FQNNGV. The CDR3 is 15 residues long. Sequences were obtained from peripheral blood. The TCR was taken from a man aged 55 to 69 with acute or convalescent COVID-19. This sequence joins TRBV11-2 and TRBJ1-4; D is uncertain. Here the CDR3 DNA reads TGTGCCAGCAGCCAGACTCCGACCACTAATGAAAAACTGTTTTTT. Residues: CASSQTPTTNEKLFF.